This record looks at one T cell receptor (beta chain) sequence and its context. These data are taken from a study of blood T cells in healthy people across ages. The wider study: When template switching was applied, about one barcoded beta molecule was captured per two T cells.

CDR1 and CDR2 (germline): SGDLS, YYNGEE. V gave up 0 bases and J gave up 0 bases; unmatched junction bases: 11. The CDR3 runs to 19 residues. Donors ranged from roughly 6 to 90 years old and were healthy Caucasians in Russia. The use of a sample-barcoded 5' primer and a J-beta primer mix characterized a second PCR of about 7 to 12 cycles. Each cDNA was tagged by a template-switch adaptor containing 12 random nucleotides. Each sample yielded at least 2.5 million CDR3-containing paired-end reads. TCRdb reprocessed the 5' RACE reads via MiXCR and lists one record per CDR3 protein. Here the sample spans around 800,000 distinct CDR3 sequences, about 42% being singletons.

Input material: blood. The rearrangement joins TRBV9 to TRBJ2-7; 11 bases are a match to TRBD2. The TCR was taken from a man aged 55 to 69 in good health. CDR3 residues: CASSVVVASGGLSSYEQYF. As DNA, the CDR3 is TGTGCCAGCAGCGTAGTAGTTGCTAGCGGGGGGCTGAGCTCCTACGAGCAGTACTTC.